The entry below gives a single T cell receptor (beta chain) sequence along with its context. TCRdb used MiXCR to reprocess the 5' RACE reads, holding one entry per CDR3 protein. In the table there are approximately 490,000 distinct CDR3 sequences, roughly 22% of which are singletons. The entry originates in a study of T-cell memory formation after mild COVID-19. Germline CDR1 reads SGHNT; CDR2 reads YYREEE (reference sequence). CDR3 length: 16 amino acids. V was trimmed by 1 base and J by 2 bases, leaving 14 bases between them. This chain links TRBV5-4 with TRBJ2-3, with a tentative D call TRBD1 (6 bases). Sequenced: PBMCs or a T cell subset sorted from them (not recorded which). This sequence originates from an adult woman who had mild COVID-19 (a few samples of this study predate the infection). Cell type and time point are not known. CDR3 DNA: TGTGCCAGCAGCTTGTATCCGGACAGCTACACAGATACGCAGTATTTT. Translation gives CASSLYPDSYTDTQYF.